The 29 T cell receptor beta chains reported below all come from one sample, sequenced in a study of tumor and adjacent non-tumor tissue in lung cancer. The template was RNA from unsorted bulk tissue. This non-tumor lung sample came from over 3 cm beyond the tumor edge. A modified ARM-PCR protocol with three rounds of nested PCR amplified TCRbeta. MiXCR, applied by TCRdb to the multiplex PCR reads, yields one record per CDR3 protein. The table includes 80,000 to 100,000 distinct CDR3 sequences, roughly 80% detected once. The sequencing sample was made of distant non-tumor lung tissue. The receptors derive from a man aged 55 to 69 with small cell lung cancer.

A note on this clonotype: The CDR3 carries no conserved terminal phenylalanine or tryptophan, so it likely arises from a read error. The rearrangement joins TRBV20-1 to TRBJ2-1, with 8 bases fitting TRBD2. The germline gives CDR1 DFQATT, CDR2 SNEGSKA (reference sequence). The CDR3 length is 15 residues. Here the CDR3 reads CGAFKPGTRDNEQFL. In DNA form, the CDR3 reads TGCGGTGCCTTTAAACCCGGGACTAGGGATAATGAGCAGTTCCTC.

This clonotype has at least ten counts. The CDR3 sequence: CASGPWTGGFGSYNEQFF. The CDR3 DNA sequence: TGTGCTAGTGGTCCCTGGACAGGGGGCTTCGGCTCCTACAATGAGCAGTTCTTC. The rearrangement joins TRBV12-5 to TRBJ2-1; 11 nucleotides line up with TRBD1. Germline-derived CDR1 and CDR2 are LGHNT and FRNRAP. The ends lost 5 bases at V and 0 bases at J; junction bases unmatched: 9. This CDR3 is 18 amino acids long.

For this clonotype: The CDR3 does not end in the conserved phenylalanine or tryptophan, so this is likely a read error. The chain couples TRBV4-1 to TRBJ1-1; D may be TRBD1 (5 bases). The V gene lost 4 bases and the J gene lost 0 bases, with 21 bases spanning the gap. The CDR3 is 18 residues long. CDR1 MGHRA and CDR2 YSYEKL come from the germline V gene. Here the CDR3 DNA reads TGCGCCAGCAGCCGAGGAATCTCCCGTCGACAGCTGAACACTGAAGCTTTCTCT. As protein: CASSRGISRRQLNTEAFS.

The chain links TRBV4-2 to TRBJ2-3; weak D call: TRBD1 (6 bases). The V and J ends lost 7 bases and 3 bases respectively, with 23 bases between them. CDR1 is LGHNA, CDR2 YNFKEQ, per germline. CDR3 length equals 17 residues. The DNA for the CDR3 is TGTGCCAGCAATCAAGCTCAACAGGGTGGGTGGACAGATACGCAGTATTTT. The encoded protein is CASNQAQQGGWTDTQYF.

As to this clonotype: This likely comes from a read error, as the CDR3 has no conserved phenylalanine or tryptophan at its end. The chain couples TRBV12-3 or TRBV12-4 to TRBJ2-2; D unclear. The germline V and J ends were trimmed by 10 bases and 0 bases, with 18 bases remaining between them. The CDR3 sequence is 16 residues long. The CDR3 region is CATMGGCSTNTGELFL. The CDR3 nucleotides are TGTGCCACCATGGGTGGGTGCTCGACGAACACCGGGGAGCTGTTTCTT.

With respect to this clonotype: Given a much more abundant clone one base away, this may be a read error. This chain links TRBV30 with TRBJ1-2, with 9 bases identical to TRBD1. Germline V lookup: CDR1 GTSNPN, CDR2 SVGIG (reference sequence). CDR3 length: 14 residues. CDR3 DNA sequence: TGTGTCTGGAGTAGAGGGACAGGGCTTAGTAGATTTCCCTTC. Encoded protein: CVWSRGTGLSRFPF.

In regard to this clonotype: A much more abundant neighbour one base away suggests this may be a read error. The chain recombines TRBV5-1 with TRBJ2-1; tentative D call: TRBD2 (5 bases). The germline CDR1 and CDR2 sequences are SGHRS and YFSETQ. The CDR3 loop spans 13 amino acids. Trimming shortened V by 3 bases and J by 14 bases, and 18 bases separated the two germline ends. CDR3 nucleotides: TGCGCCAGCAGCTCGGCGGGCGAGGGTATTGAGTTCTTC. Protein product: CASSSAGEGIEFF.

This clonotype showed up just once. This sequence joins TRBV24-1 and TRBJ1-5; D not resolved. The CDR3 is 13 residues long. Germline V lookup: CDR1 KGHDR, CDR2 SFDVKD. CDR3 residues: CITSDFEGQPQHF. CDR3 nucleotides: TGTATCACCAGTGACTTTGAAGGGCAGCCCCAGCATTTT.

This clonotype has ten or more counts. For the CDR3, the DNA is TGCGCCAGCAGCCAAGCTCTATCGCAGGTCGAAGCGTACTTC. It encodes CASSQALSQVEAYF. The chain combines TRBV4-1 with TRBJ2-7; no reliable D call. This CDR3 has 14 amino acids. V was shortened by 1 base and J by 12 bases, with 19 bases between the two germline ends. Germline CDR1 MGHRA, CDR2 YSYEKL.

Here the CDR3 DNA reads TGTGCCAGTAGTACAGCTATTCCTGGAAACACCATATATTTT. It translates to CASSTAIPGNTIYF. The rearrangement joins TRBV19 to TRBJ1-3, with D unresolved. The CDR3 contains 14 residues. Germline V CDR1 and CDR2: LNHDA, SQIVND (reference sequence). V was cut by 4 bases and J by 2 bases, with 9 bases left in between.

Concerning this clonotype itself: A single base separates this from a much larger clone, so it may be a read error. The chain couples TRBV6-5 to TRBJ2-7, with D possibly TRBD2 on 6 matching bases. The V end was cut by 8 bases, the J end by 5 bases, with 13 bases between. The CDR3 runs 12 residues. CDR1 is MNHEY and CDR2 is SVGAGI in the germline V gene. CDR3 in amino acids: CASGRWGNEQYF. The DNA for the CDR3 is TGTGCCAGCGGGAGGTGGGGCAACGAGCAGTACTTC.

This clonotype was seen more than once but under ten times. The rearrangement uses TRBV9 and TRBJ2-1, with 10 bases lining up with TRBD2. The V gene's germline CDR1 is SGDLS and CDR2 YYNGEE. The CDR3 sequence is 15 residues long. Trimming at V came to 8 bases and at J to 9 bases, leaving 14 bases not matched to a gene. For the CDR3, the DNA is TGTGCCAGTGGAGGGGCTAGCGGGAGCTTCGGTGAGCAGTTCTTC. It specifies CASGGASGSFGEQFF.

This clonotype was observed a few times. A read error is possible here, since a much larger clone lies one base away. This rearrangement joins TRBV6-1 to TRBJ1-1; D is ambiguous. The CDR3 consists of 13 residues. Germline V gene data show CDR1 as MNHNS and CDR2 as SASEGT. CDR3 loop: CASSERWNTGAFF. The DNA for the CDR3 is TGTGCCAGCAGTGAAAGGTGGAACACTGGAGCTTTCTTT.

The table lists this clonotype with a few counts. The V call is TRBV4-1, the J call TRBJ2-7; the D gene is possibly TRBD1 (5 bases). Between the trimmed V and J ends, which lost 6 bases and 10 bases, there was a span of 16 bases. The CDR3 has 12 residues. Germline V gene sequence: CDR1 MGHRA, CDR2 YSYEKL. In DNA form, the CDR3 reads TGCGCCAGCAGTTTCGACAGACTCTACCAGTACTTC. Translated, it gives CASSFDRLYQYF.

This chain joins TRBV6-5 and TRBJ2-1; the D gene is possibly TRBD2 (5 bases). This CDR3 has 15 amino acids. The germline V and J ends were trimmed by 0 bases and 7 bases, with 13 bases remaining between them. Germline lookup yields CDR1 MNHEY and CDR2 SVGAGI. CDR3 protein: CASSYSVGEANEQFF. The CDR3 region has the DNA TGTGCCAGCAGTTACTCTGTGGGAGAGGCTAATGAGCAGTTCTTC.

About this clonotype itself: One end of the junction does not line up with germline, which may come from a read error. The CDR3: CANSSWRGSNTGELFF. The CDR3 DNA sequence: TGTGCCAACAGTTCTTGGCGGGGGTCGAACACCGGGGAGCTGTTTTTT. The chain is built from TRBV12-3 or TRBV12-4 and TRBJ2-2, with 7 bases matching TRBD2. CDR3 length equals 16 residues.

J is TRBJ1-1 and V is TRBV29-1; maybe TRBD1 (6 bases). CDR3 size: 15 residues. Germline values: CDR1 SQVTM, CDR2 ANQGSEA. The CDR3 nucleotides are TGCGGCGCCGGGGGCAACTGGGGGGGTGAGACTGAAGCTTTCTTT. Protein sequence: CGAGGNWGGETEAFF.

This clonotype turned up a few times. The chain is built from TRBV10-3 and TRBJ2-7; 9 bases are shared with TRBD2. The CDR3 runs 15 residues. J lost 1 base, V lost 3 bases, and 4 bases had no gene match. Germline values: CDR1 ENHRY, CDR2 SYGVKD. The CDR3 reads CAISELAGMSYEQYF. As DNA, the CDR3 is TGTGCCATCAGTGAACTAGCGGGTATGTCCTACGAGCAGTACTTC.

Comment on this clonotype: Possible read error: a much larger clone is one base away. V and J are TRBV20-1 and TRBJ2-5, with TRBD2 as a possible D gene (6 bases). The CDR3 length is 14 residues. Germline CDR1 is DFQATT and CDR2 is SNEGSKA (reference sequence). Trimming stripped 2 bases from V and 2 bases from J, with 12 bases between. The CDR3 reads CSARRRGMQETQYF. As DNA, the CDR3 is TGCAGTGCTAGAAGGAGGGGAATGCAAGAGACCCAGTACTTC.

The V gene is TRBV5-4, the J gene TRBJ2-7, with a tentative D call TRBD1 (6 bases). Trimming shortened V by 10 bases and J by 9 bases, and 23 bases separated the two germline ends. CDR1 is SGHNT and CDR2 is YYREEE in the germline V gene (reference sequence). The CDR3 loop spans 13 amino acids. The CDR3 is CARNNRVSNGQYF. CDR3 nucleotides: TGTGCCCGCAACAACAGGGTTTCCAACGGGCAGTACTTC.

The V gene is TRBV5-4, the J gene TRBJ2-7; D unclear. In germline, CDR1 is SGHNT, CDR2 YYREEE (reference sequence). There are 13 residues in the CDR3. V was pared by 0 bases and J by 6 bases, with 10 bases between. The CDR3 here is CASSLVPIGEQYF. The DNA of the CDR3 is TGTGCCAGCAGCTTGGTCCCCATCGGCGAGCAGTACTTC.

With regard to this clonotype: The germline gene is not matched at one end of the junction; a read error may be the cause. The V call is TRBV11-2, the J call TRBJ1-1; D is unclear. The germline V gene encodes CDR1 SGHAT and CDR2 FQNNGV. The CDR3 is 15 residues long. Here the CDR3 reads CAGSLAAGMNTEASF. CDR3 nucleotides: TGTGCCGGCAGCTTAGCTGCAGGAATGAACACTGAAGCTTCCTTT.

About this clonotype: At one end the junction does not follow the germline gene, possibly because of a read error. For the CDR3, the DNA is TGCGCCAGTAGCTGGATCGTGGGACAAAACAATGAGCAGTTCTTC. Amino acid sequence: CASSWIVGQNNEQFF. The rearrangement joins TRBV5-1 to TRBJ2-1; possible D gene TRBD1, 6 bases. This CDR3 contains 15 residues. Looked up from germline, CDR1 is SGHRS and CDR2 is YFSETQ.

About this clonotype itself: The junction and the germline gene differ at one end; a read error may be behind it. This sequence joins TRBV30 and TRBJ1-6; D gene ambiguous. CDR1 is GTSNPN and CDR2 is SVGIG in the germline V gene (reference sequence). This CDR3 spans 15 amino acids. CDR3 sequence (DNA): TGTGCCTGGGGTGTACGTGTTACAAATAATTCACCCCTCCACTTC. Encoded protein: CAWGVRVTNNSPLHF. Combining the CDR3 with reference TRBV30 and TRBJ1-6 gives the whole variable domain SQTIHQWPATLVQPVGSPLSLECTVEGTSNPNLYWYRQAAGRGLQLLFYSVGIGQISSEVPQNLSASRPQDRQFILSSKKLLLSDSGFYLCAWGVRVTNNSPLHFGNGTRLTVT.

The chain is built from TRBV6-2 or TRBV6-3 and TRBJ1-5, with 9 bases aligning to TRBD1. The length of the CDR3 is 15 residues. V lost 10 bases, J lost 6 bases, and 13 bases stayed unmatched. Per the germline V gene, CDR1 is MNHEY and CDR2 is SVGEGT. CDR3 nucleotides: TGTGCCAACAGGCCGGACAGGGGAATAAGTCAGCCCCAGCATTTT. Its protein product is CANRPDRGISQPQHF.

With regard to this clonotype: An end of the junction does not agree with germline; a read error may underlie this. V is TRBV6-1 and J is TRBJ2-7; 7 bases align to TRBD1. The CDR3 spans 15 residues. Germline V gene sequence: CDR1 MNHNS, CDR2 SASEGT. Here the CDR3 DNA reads TGTGCCAGCAGTACAGGGGTCTCGAGTTCCTATGAGCAGTACTTC. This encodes CASSTGVSSSYEQYF.

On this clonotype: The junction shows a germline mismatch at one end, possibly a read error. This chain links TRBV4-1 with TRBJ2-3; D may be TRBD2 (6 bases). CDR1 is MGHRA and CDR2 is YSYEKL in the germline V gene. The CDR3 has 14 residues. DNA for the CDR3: TGCGCCAGCATCCAAGTCGGACTATTCGATACGCAGTATTTT. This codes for CASIQVGLFDTQYF.

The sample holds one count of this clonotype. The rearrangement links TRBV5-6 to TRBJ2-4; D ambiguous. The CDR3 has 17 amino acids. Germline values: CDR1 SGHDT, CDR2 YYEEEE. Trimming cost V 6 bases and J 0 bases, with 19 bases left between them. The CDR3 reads CASNPSSGEIAKNIQYF. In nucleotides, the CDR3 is TGTGCCAGCAACCCCTCTAGTGGAGAGATAGCCAAAAACATTCAGTACTTC.

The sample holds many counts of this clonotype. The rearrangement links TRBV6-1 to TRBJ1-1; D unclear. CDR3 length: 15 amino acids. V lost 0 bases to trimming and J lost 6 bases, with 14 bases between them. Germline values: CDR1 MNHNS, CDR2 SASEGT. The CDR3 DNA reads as TGTGCCAGCAGTGAAGCGTCAGACCGCTACTCTGAAGCTTTCTTT. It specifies CASSEASDRYSEAFF.